The 29 T cell receptor beta chains below come from one sample, sequenced in a study of T cell responses to AZD1222 COVID-19 vaccine. Produced via immunoSEQ multiplex PCR; TCRdb's table is partial and in-frame only. The sample contains roughly 43,000 clones, 80% of which appear only once. Sample: peripheral blood, taken 28 days after the second dose of the MenACWY control vaccine. These receptors originate from an adult who received the MenACWY meningococcal vaccine as a control.

V and J are TRBV20-1 and TRBJ2-3; D gene ambiguous. The germline V and J ends were trimmed by 3 bases and 11 bases, with 12 bases remaining between them. The germline V gene encodes CDR1 DFQATT and CDR2 SNEGSKA (reference sequence). The CDR3 covers 11 residues. The CDR3 is CSASTSVGQYF. The CDR3 nucleotides are TGCAGTGCTAGCACTTCCGTAGGGCAGTATTTT.

About this clone itself: One end of the junction does not line up with germline, which may come from a read error. The rearrangement links TRBV3-1 (or the pseudogene TRBV3-2) to TRBJ1-5; D might be TRBD1 (5 bases). Germline CDR1 and CDR2: LGHDT and YNNKEL (reference sequence). The CDR3 contains 13 residues. The CDR3, as DNA: TGTGCCAGCAGCCCACGGAGAGGTGACAGTATAGCTTTT. Protein product: CASSPRRGDSIAF.

The chain uses TRBV9 and TRBJ2-2; TRBD1 matches at 9 bases. After removal of 3 bases from V and 5 bases from J, the junction contained 17 bases not matched to a gene. The CDR3 is made up of 19 amino acids. Germline-derived CDR1 and CDR2 are SGDLS and YYNGEE. The CDR3 sequence: CASSAKPGQGFLGTGELFF. CDR3 sequence (DNA): TGTGCCAGCAGCGCTAAGCCGGGACAGGGATTCCTGGGGACCGGGGAGCTGTTTTTT.

This clone was seen repeatedly, ten times or more. The V and J genes are TRBV25-1 and TRBJ2-6; D may be TRBD1 (6 bases). The CDR3 contains 15 residues. CDR1 and CDR2 (germline): MGHDK, SYGVNS. Trimming took 4 bases from V and 4 from J, leaving 11 bases between them. In DNA form, the CDR3 reads TGTGCCAGCAGTGCCACAGGGACGGGGGCCAACGTCCTGACTTTC. This codes for CASSATGTGANVLTF. The entire variable domain, with the rest obtained from reference TRBV25-1 and TRBJ2-6, is as follows: EADIYQTPRYLVIGTGKKITLECSQTMGHDKMYWYQQDPGMELHLIHYSYGVNSTEKGDLSSESTVSRIRTEHFPLTLESARPSHTSQYLCASSATGTGANVLTFGAGSRLTVL.

CDR3 residues: CASKSTGGNQPQHF. CDR3 DNA sequence: TGTGCCAGTAAATCTACAGGGGGCAATCAGCCCCAGCATTTT. J is TRBJ1-5 and V is TRBV19; 7 positions agree with TRBD1. This CDR3 comprises 14 residues. The junction had 5 bases not matched to a gene; V was cut back by 7 bases and J by 2 bases. Per the germline V gene, CDR1 is LNHDA and CDR2 is SQIVND (reference sequence). Filled out from reference TRBV19 and TRBJ1-5, the complete variable domain reads DGGITQSPKYLFRKEGQNVTLSCEQNLNHDAMYWYRQDPGQGLRLIYYSQIVNDFQKGDIAEGYSVSREKKESFPLTVTSAQKNPTAFYLCASKSTGGNQPQHFGDGTRLSIL.

The chain recombines TRBV29-1 with TRBJ2-3; TRBD1 is a possible D gene (5 bases). The germline V gene encodes CDR1 SQVTM and CDR2 ANQGSEA. This CDR3 comprises 11 residues. The V gene lost 6 bases and the J gene lost 2 bases, with 6 bases spanning the gap. The CDR3 is CSVGPTDTQYF. The CDR3 DNA follows: TGCAGCGTGGGGCCCACAGATACGCAGTATTTT.

The chain combines TRBV7-2 with TRBJ2-1; perhaps TRBD1 as D (6 bases). Germline V gives CDR1 SGHTA, CDR2 FQGNSA. The CDR3 has 14 amino acids. Between the trimmed V and J ends, which lost 3 bases and 1 base, there was a span of 7 bases. The CDR3 protein is CASSLDSSYNEQFF. The CDR3 DNA reads as TGTGCCAGCAGCTTGGACAGTTCCTACAATGAGCAGTTCTTC.

The rearrangement uses TRBV28 and TRBJ1-1; the D gene is possibly TRBD1 (5 bases). The germline V gene encodes CDR1 MDHEN and CDR2 SYDVKM. This CDR3 has 16 residues. The V end lost 3 bases, the J end lost 4 bases, and 18 bases lay between the germline ends. The CDR3 bases are TGTGCCAGCAGTTTCTCCCCGGGACGGATGAGCACTGAAGCTTTCTTT. It specifies CASSFSPGRMSTEAFF.

The chain links TRBV6-5 to TRBJ2-3; TRBD1 agrees at 11 bases. In germline, CDR1 is MNHEY, CDR2 SVGAGI. This CDR3 region has 16 residues. V shed 0 bases, J shed 6 bases, and the junction held 5 bases outside the gene matches. As DNA, the CDR3 is TGTGCCAGCAGTTACTCGTGGACAGGGGGCAAGGATACGCAGTATTTT. This sequence encodes CASSYSWTGGKDTQYF.

In its sample, this clone was seen a few times. This sequence joins TRBV19 and TRBJ2-4; D is unclear. Trimming took off 6 bases at V and 3 bases at J, with 15 bases between the two ends. Germline V gene sequence: CDR1 LNHDA, CDR2 SQIVND (reference sequence). This CDR3 has 15 residues. The DNA of the CDR3 is TGTGCCAGTAGCGACATCACGGGTGGCAAAAACATTCAGTACTTC. It encodes CASSDITGGKNIQYF.

V is TRBV20-1 and J is TRBJ1-1; D unclear. Germline CDR1 is DFQATT and CDR2 is SNEGSKA (reference sequence). The CDR3 covers 11 residues. DNA of the CDR3: TGCACCTCGCATCGGGGAACTGAAGCTTTCTTT. Protein: CTSHRGTEAFF.

Details on this clone: The same CDR3 can be traced to other DNA sequences in this sample. J is TRBJ1-6 and V is TRBV5-4, with no clear D. Germline lookup yields CDR1 SGHNT and CDR2 YYREEE (reference sequence). This CDR3 is built from 15 residues. V gave up 0 bases and J gave up 0 bases, with 4 bases separating them. In nucleotides, the CDR3 is TGTGCCAGCAGCTTGGAAAGCTCCTATAATTCACCCCTCCACTTT. Its protein product is CASSLESSYNSPLHF.

The V and J genes are TRBV24-1 and TRBJ2-3; D is unclear. Trimming cost V 3 bases and J 0 bases, with 6 bases left between them. CDR1 is KGHDR, CDR2 SFDVKD, per germline. The CDR3 totals 14 residues. The CDR3 loop reads CATSDTASTDTQYF. The CDR3 DNA is TGTGCCACCAGTGATACAGCTAGCACAGATACGCAGTATTTT.

The V call is TRBV28, the J call TRBJ1-1; TRBD1 agrees at 7 bases. The V gene end was trimmed by 5 bases and the J gene end by 6 bases; junction bases not matched to a gene: 6. CDR1 MDHEN and CDR2 SYDVKM come from the germline V gene. The CDR3 has 13 residues. CDR3 sequence: CASSTFDRAEAFF. The CDR3 bases are TGTGCCAGCAGTACCTTCGACAGGGCTGAAGCTTTCTTT.

The chain has TRBV7-9 and TRBJ1-2; D gene uncertain. The germline V gene encodes CDR1 SEHNR and CDR2 FQNEAQ (reference sequence). Trimming left V 3 bases short and J 5 bases short, with 16 bases between. The CDR3 runs to 15 residues. The CDR3 DNA follows: TGTGCCAGCAGCTTCAGCGGTGGCGGCCCTTATGGCTACACCTTC. Encoded protein: CASSFSGGGPYGYTF.

Only one count was recorded for this clone. The chain couples TRBV19 to TRBJ2-1, with TRBD2 matching 10 bases. V trimming: 3 bases; J trimming: 0 bases; junction bases outside the gene matches: 5. Per the germline V gene, CDR1 is LNHDA and CDR2 is SQIVND (reference sequence). The CDR3 spans 17 residues. CDR3 nucleotide sequence: TGTGCCAGTAGTATTCTACCTAGCGGGGGCTCCTACAATGAGCAGTTCTTC. This codes for CASSILPSGGSYNEQFF.

The chain is built from TRBV7-9 and TRBJ1-3; D is perhaps TRBD1 (5 bases). CDR1 SEHNR and CDR2 FQNEAQ come from the germline V gene (reference sequence). Trimming removed 11 bases from V and 0 bases from J, with 11 bases in between. The CDR3 is made up of 13 amino acids. The CDR3 region is CAVTGDSGNTIYF. CDR3 coding DNA: TGTGCCGTAACGGGGGACTCTGGAAACACCATATATTTT.

The chain combines TRBV30 with TRBJ1-3; the D is unclear. CDR1 is GTSNPN and CDR2 is SVGIG in the germline V gene (reference sequence). This CDR3 is built from 15 residues. V was clipped by 5 bases and J by 4 bases, with 18 bases between them. CDR3 DNA sequence: TGTGCCTGGGCTGGAGGATCCGGCGTAGGAAACACCATATATTTT. Its protein is CAWAGGSGVGNTIYF. Full variable domain (missing parts from reference TRBV30 and TRBJ1-3): SQTIHQWPATLVQPVGSPLSLECTVEGTSNPNLYWYRQAAGRGLQLLFYSVGIGQISSEVPQNLSASRPQDRQFILSSKKLLLSDSGFYLCAWAGGSGVGNTIYFGEGSWLTVV.

V is TRBV30 and J is TRBJ1-6; 9 bases are a match to TRBD1. CDR1 is GTSNPN and CDR2 is SVGIG in the germline V gene (reference sequence). J lost 9 bases, V lost 2 bases, and 5 bases had no gene match. This CDR3 contains 14 residues. CDR3 coding DNA: TGTGCCTGGAGTTTGGGACAGGGCAGTTCACCCCTCCACTTT. Amino acid sequence: CAWSLGQGSSPLHF.

CDR3 in DNA: TGTGCCAGCAGCCCAAGGGACAGGGGGCGACTTTCTGGGGCCAACGTCCTGACTTTC. Amino acids: CASSPRDRGRLSGANVLTF. The chain combines TRBV7-9 with TRBJ2-6; 12 bases line up with TRBD1. The germline V gene has CDR1 SEHNR and CDR2 FQNEAQ (reference sequence). J was trimmed by 1 base and V by 5 bases; bases with no gene match: 9. This CDR3 is 19 amino acids long.

This clone was seen only a few times. The chain carries TRBV4-1 and TRBJ1-5; D is unresolved. The CDR3 is 17 amino acids. Germline-derived CDR1 and CDR2 are MGHRA and YSYEKL. The ends were cut back, 0 bases at V and 0 bases at J, with 12 bases in the middle. CDR3 sequence reads: CASSQEVGINSNQPQHF. CDR3 nucleotide sequence: TGCGCCAGCAGCCAAGAGGTCGGCATTAATAGCAATCAGCCCCAGCATTTT.

The chain links TRBV18 to TRBJ2-3; D ambiguous. Germline lookup yields CDR1 KGHSH and CDR2 LQKENI. Trimming cost V 2 bases and J 6 bases, with 6 bases left between them. The CDR3 consists of 12 residues. In nucleotides, the CDR3 is TGTGCCAGCTCACCAGCAGGCGATACGCAGTATTTT. This translates into CASSPAGDTQYF.

A few counts support this clone. V is TRBV30 and J is TRBJ1-1, with TRBD1 matching 7 bases. V was pared by 0 bases and J by 4 bases, with 5 bases of the junction left unmatched. The CDR3 extends over 14 amino acids. CDR1 is GTSNPN and CDR2 is SVGIG in the germline V gene (reference sequence). The CDR3 DNA reads as TGTGCCTGGAGTGTTTCAGGGGGGGTCACTGAAGCTTTCTTT. Translation: CAWSVSGGVTEAFF.

The chain has TRBV10-3 and TRBJ1-1; D unclear. Germline values: CDR1 ENHRY, CDR2 SYGVKD. Between the trimmed V and J ends, which lost 7 bases and 1 base, there was a span of 10 bases. The CDR3 totals 13 residues. CDR3 DNA: TGTGCCATCAAGGACTTGACGAACACTGAAGCTTTCTTT. The encoded protein is CAIKDLTNTEAFF.

This chain links TRBV25-1 with TRBJ1-5; D gene unclear. Per the germline V gene, CDR1 is MGHDK and CDR2 is SYGVNS. Trimming shortened V by 4 bases and J by 7 bases, and 11 bases separated the two germline ends. This CDR3 has 13 residues. The CDR3 spells CASSGEVEQPQHF. For the CDR3, the DNA is TGTGCCAGCAGTGGGGAGGTCGAGCAGCCCCAGCATTTT.

The chain carries TRBV4-1 and TRBJ1-1; D is perhaps TRBD1 (5 bases). This CDR3 contains 16 residues. The germline V gene has CDR1 MGHRA and CDR2 YSYEKL. V was clipped by 4 bases and J by 0 bases, with 15 bases between them. The CDR3 DNA sequence: TGCGCCAGCAGCCTCAGTGAGGACAAGATGAACACTGAAGCTTTCTTT. This translates into CASSLSEDKMNTEAFF.

The gene calls are TRBV6-5 and TRBJ2-7; D unclear. Deletions cut 6 bases from V and 3 bases from J, with 15 bases between. This CDR3 contains 14 residues. Germline CDR1 reads MNHEY; CDR2 reads SVGAGI. The CDR3 region has the DNA TGTGCCAGCAGCCCCGGGCCGGCAAACTACGAGCAGTACTTC. It specifies CASSPGPANYEQYF.

The chain is built from TRBV10-2 and TRBJ1-2, with TRBD1 as a possible D gene (5 bases). V was clipped by 4 bases and J by 4 bases, with 16 bases between them. This CDR3 region has 15 residues. Germline assignment: CDR1 WSHSY and CDR2 SAAADI. The CDR3 DNA sequence: TGCGCCAGCAGTGGGACACGACAGAATTCCTATGGCTACACCTTC. Translated: CASSGTRQNSYGYTF.

The chain uses TRBV6-4 and TRBJ2-2; no clear D. V was clipped by 3 bases and J by 3 bases, with 8 bases between them. This CDR3 is 14 amino acids long. Looked up from germline, CDR1 is MRHNA and CDR2 is SNTAGT. The CDR3 DNA sequence: TGTGCCAGCAGTGATAATATGGACACCGGGGAGCTGTTTTTT. Its translation is CASSDNMDTGELFF.